Following are 7 T cell receptor beta chains from one sample sequenced in a study of shared clonotypes between healthy human individuals. Measured with immunoSEQ multiplex PCR; TCRdb has only the in-frame clones, and not every one. The sample shows 2,500,000 or so clones, 93% of them seen only once. Sequenced: naive CD4+ T cells from PBMCs. Subset: CD45RA+ positively selected. The receptor source for this set is a man younger than 35 in good health. Some clones in this sample may be carry-over from other donors' samples.

V gene TRBV5-4 combines with J gene TRBJ2-5; the match to TRBD1 covers 10 bases. The J call is uncertain, as TRBJ2-7 better fits the DNA end. The CDR3 is 15 residues long. Germline-derived CDR1 and CDR2 are SGHNT and YYREEE (reference sequence). CDR3 DNA sequence: TGTGCCAGCAGCACCACCGGGACAGGGGAGGGCGAGCAGTACTTC. Translation: CASSTTGTGEGEQYF.

V is TRBV18 and J is TRBJ1-1; the D is unclear. The CDR3 contains 13 residues. Looked up from germline, CDR1 is KGHSH and CDR2 is LQKENI. V was cut by 3 bases and J by 7 bases, with 12 bases left in between. The CDR3 protein is CASSPGVPGEAFF. In DNA, the CDR3 is TGTGCCAGCTCACCCGGGGTTCCGGGTGAAGCTTTCTTT.

As regards this clone: The sample holds other DNA sequences that translate to the same CDR3. CDR3 residues: CASSTSGGTDTQYF. The CDR3 DNA reads as TGTGCCAGTAGTACAAGCGGGGGCACAGATACGCAGTATTTT. V usage is TRBV19 and J usage is TRBJ2-3; 7 bases fit TRBD2. The length of the CDR3 is 14 residues. V lost 4 bases, J lost 1 base, and 2 bases stayed unmatched. Looked up from germline, CDR1 is LNHDA and CDR2 is SQIVND (reference sequence). The full variable domain, rest sourced from reference TRBV19 and TRBJ2-3, is DGGITQSPKYLFRKEGQNVTLSCEQNLNHDAMYWYRQDPGQGLRLIYYSQIVNDFQKGDIAEGYSVSREKKESFPLTVTSAQKNPTAFYLCASSTSGGTDTQYFGPGTRLTVL.

The chain has TRBV9 and TRBJ2-2; 7 nucleotides line up with TRBD2. Losses at the gene ends were 3 bases for V and 3 bases for J; bases not matched to a gene: 8. Germline V lookup: CDR1 SGDLS, CDR2 YYNGEE. CDR3 length: 16 amino acids. Written as DNA, the CDR3 is TGTGCCAGCAGCGAATCGGTGCGGGAGTACACCGGGGAGCTGTTTTTT. It is translated as CASSESVREYTGELFF.

This chain joins TRBV30 and TRBJ1-5; TRBD1 might be the D (5 bases). This CDR3 spans 16 amino acids. Germline-derived CDR1 and CDR2 are GTSNPN and SVGIG (reference sequence). V dropped 0 bases and J dropped 7 bases, with 19 bases sitting between them. The CDR3 DNA reads TGTGCCTGGAGTGTACCCCCCCCACAGGAGAACCAGCCCCAGCATTTT. It specifies CAWSVPPPQENQPQHF.

The V and J genes are TRBV5-4 and TRBJ1-1; TRBD1 agrees at 9 bases. This CDR3 has 15 residues. Germline lookup yields CDR1 SGHNT and CDR2 YYREEE (reference sequence). V gave up 3 bases and J gave up 5 bases; unmatched junction bases: 8. The CDR3 spells CASSWGNRGQTEAFF. In DNA form, the CDR3 reads TGTGCCAGCAGCTGGGGAAACAGGGGGCAGACTGAAGCTTTCTTT.

Remarks on this clone: Other DNA sequences in this specimen translate into the identical CDR3. The chain recombines TRBV11-2 with TRBJ1-2, with D unclear. With 1 base removed from V and 3 bases from J, the gap between germline ends came to 3 bases. The CDR3 loop spans 12 amino acids. Germline CDR1 SGHAT, CDR2 FQNNGV. CDR3: CASSLGDYGYTF. The CDR3 DNA is TGTGCCAGCAGCTTAGGTGACTATGGCTACACCTTC.